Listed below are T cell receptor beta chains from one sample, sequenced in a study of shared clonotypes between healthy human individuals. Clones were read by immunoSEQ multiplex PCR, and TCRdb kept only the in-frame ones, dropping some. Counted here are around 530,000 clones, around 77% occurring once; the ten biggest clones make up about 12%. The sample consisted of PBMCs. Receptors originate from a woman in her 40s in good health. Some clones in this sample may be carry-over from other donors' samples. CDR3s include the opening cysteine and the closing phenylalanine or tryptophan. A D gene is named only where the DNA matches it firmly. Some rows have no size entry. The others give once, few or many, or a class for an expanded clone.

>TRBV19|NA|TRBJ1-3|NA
CASSTPRRGSGNTIYF
TGTGCCAGTAGTACCCCACGGCGGGGTTCTGGAAACACCATATATTTT
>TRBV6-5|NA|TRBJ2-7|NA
CASSYGPSSYEQYF
TGTGCCAGCAGTTACGGGCCGAGCTCCTACGAGCAGTACTTC
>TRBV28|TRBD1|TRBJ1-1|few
CASSSTGALNTEAFF
TGTGCCAGCAGTTCCACAGGGGCTCTGAACACTGAAGCTTTCTTT
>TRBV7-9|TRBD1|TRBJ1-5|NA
CASSFGTGPDPQHF
TGTGCCAGCAGCTTTGGGACAGGGCCAGACCCCCAGCATTTT
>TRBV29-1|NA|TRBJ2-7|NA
CSVGEGTSYEQYF
TGCAGCGTTGGTGAAGGGACCTCCTACGAGCAGTACTTC
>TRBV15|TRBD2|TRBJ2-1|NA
CATSRDPSGRGNEQFF
TGTGCCACCAGCAGAGACCCTAGCGGGAGAGGCAATGAGCAGTTCTTC
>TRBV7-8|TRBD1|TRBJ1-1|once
CASSLHRGNTEAFF
TGTGCCAGCAGCTTACACAGGGGGAACACTGAAGCTTTCTTT
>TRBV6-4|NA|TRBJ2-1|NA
CASSGQENNEQFF
TGTGCCAGCAGTGGACAGGAAAACAATGAGCAGTTCTTC
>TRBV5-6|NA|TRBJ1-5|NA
CASSLVSGDQPQHF
TGTGCCAGCAGCTTGGTGTCAGGGGATCAGCCCCAGCATTTT
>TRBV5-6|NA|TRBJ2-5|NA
CASSPLGNWGETQYF
TGTGCCAGCAGCCCCCTAGGTAATTGGGGAGAGACCCAGTACTTC
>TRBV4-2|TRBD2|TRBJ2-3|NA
CASSPNRGAGGPDTQYF
TGTGCCAGCAGCCCCAACCGGGGGGCGGGAGGGCCGGATACGCAGTATTTT
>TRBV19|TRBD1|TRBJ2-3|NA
CASSTRGIVDTQYF
TGTGCCAGTAGTACCAGGGGGATCGTAGATACGCAGTATTTT
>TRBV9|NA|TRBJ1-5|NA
CASNKGGGNQPQHF
TGTGCCAGCAACAAAGGGGGAGGGAATCAGCCCCAGCATTTT
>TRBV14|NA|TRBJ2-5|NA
CASSQESEETQYF
TGTGCCAGCAGCCAAGAGTCGGAGGAGACCCAGTACTTC
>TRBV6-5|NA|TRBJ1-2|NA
CASSTLGTACTF
TGTGCCAGCAGTACTCTTGGGACCGCATGTACCTTC
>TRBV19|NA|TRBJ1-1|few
CASSIVTGLGTEAFF
TGTGCCAGTAGTATAGTCACAGGTCTAGGCACTGAAGCTTTCTTT
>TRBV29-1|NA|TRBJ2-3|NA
CSVGMADTQYF
TGCAGCGTTGGGATGGCGGATACGCAGTATTTT
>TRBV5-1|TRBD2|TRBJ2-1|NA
CASSPGTSFNEQFF
TGCGCCAGCAGCCCCGGGACTAGCTTCAATGAGCAGTTCTTC
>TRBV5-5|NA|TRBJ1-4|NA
CASSLTDATNEKLFF
TGTGCCAGCAGCTTGACTGACGCAACTAATGAAAAACTGTTTTTT
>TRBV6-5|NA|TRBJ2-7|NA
CASMGGRQGSYEQYF
TGTGCCAGCATGGGGGGACGCCAGGGTTCCTACGAGCAGTACTTC
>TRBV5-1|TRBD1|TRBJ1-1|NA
CASSFTRQGAEAFF
TGCGCCAGCAGCTTCACCCGACAGGGCGCTGAAGCTTTCTTT
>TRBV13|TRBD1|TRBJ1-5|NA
CASSRRDRVVFYQPQHF
TGTGCCAGCAGCCGTCGCGACAGGGTCGTGTTCTACCAGCCCCAGCATTTT
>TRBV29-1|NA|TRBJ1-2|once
CSVGARGYGYTF
TGCAGCGTTGGGGCCAGGGGCTATGGCTACACCTTC
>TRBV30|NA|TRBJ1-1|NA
CAWSARGGAFF
TGTGCCTGGAGTGCACGGGGGGGGGCTTTCTTT
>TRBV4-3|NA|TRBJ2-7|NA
CASSQDPGNSYEQYF
TGCGCCAGCAGCCAAGATCCCGGCAACTCCTACGAGCAGTACTTC
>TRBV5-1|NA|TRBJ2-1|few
CASSDQGSAEQFF
TGCGCCAGCAGCGACCAGGGTTCGGCTGAGCAGTTCTTC
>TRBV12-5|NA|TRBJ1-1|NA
CASGLEGAEAFF
TGTGCTAGTGGTTTGGAAGGGGCTGAAGCTTTCTTT
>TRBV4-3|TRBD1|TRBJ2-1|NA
CASSQDPGQSYNEQFF
TGCGCCAGCAGCCAAGACCCGGGACAGTCGTACAATGAGCAGTTCTTC
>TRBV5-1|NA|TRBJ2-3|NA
CASSTSSDTSTDTQYF
TGCGCCAGCAGCACCTCTAGCGACACTAGCACAGATACGCAGTATTTT
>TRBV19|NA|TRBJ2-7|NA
CASSIVGGSYEQYF
TGTGCCAGTAGTATAGTTGGAGGGTCGTACGAGCAGTACTTC
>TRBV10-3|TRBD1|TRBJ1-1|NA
CAIKTGGYTEAFF
TGTGCCATCAAGACAGGGGGCTACACTGAAGCTTTCTTT
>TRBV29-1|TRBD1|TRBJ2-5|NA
CSTRTGEETQYF
TGCAGCACTCGAACAGGGGAAGAGACCCAGTACTTC
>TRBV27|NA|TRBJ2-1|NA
CASSLSPYNEQFF
TGTGCCAGCAGTTTATCCCCCTACAATGAGCAGTTCTTC
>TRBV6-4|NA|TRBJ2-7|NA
CASSGFRGTEQYF
TGTGCCAGCAGTGGGTTTCGGGGGACCGAGCAGTACTTC
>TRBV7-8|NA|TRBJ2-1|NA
CASSGEDNEQFF
TGTGCCAGCAGCGGGGAGGACAATGAGCAGTTCTTC
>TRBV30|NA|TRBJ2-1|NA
CAWKEETLYNEQFF
TGTGCCTGGAAGGAGGAGACTCTCTACAATGAGCAGTTCTTC
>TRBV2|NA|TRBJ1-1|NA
CASKRGVPFSTEAFF
TGTGCCAGCAAACGGGGGGTTCCCTTCAGCACTGAAGCTTTCTTT
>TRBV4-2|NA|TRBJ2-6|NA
CASSQVLRGGSSGANVLTF
TGTGCCAGCAGCCAAGTCCTCAGGGGAGGCTCCTCTGGGGCCAACGTCCTGACTTTC
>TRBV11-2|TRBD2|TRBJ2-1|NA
CASSPRTSGMDNEQFF
TGTGCCAGCAGCCCAAGGACTAGCGGGATGGACAATGAGCAGTTCTTC
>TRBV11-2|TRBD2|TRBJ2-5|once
CASTGTRGGETQYF
TGTGCCAGCACCGGGACTAGGGGAGGGGAGACCCAGTACTTC
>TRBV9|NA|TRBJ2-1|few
CASSVGISGHYNEQFF
TGTGCCAGCAGCGTAGGGATTAGCGGACACTACAATGAGCAGTTCTTC
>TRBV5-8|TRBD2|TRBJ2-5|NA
CASLWGGSFGQETQYF
TGTGCCAGCCTCTGGGGCGGGAGTTTCGGCCAAGAGACCCAGTACTTC
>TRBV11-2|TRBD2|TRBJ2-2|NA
CASSLVSLAGTGELFF
TGTGCCAGCAGCTTAGTTTCGCTAGCGGGCACCGGGGAGCTGTTTTTT
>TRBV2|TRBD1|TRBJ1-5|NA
CASRDRGYQPQHF
TGTGCCAGCAGAGACAGGGGGTATCAGCCCCAGCATTTT
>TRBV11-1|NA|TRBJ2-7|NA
CASSLVGGLSYEQYF
TGTGCCAGCAGCTTGGTTGGCGGGTTATCCTACGAGCAGTACTTC
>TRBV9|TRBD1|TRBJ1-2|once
CASSVAEGQGAYGYTF
TGTGCCAGCAGCGTAGCTGAGGGACAGGGGGCCTATGGCTACACCTTC
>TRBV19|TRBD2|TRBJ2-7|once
CASSARLAGVEQYF
TGTGCCAGTAGTGCCCGACTAGCGGGAGTTGAGCAGTACTTC
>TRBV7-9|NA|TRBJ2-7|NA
CASSLNNYEQYF
TGTGCCAGCAGCTTGAACAACTACGAGCAGTACTTC
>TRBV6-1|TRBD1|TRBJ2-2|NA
CASITPRQGAGELFF
TGTGCCAGCATCACCCCGCGACAGGGGGCCGGGGAGCTGTTTTTT
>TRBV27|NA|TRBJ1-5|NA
CASSASGSPRGQPQHF
TGTGCCAGCAGTGCCTCCGGGTCCCCTAGGGGCCAGCCCCAGCATTTT
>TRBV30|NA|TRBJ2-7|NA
CASKGLGRRAAF
TGTGCCTCTAAAGGTTTGGGGCGGAGAGCCGCTTTC
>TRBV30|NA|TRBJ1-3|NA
CASASLAGNTIYF
TGTGCCTCCGCCTCGCTGGCTGGAAACACCATATATTTT
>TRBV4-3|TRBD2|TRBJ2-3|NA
CASSQLGLPSTDTQYF
TGCGCCAGCAGCCAGTTGGGACTACCTTCCACAGATACGCAGTATTTT
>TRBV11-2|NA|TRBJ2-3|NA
CASRPRRGFTDTQYF
TGTGCCAGCAGACCAAGAAGGGGGTTCACAGATACGCAGTATTTT
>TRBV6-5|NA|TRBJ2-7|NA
CASSYRGTYEQYF
TGTGCCAGCAGTTACAGGGGCACCTACGAGCAGTACTTC